The next 4 T cell receptor beta chains were all read from a single sample in a study of cytomegalovirus exposure and HLA in healthy donors. Primers included in the PCR were 60 Vbeta and 13 Jbeta primers. Libraries were prepared by immunoSEQ multiplex PCR; TCRdb keeps only in-frame clonotypes and omits some of them. Of over 110,000 clones detected, 70% to 80% appear once; the ten largest clones hold about 6.6%. Input material: PBMCs. These receptor sequences come from a woman between 40 and 50 years old in good health and CMV-seropositive.

V and J are TRBV6-5 and TRBJ2-2; tentatively, D is TRBD1 (6 bases). Germline-derived CDR1 and CDR2 are MNHEY and SVGAGI. CDR3 length: 12 amino acids. The V gene lost 6 bases and the J gene lost 6 bases, with 8 bases spanning the gap. The CDR3 bases are TGTGCCAGCAGGGGGGCGCCCGGGGAGCTGTTTTTT. Its translation is CASRGAPGELFF.

The table lists this clone with a few counts. The chain is built from TRBV5-1 and TRBJ1-1, with a possible D match to TRBD1 (5 bases). Looked up from germline, CDR1 is SGHRS and CDR2 is YFSETQ. This CDR3 contains 15 residues. The V end lost 0 bases, the J end lost 9 bases, and 18 bases lay between the germline ends. CDR3 bases: TGCGCCAGCAGCTTGGCCTTATTTGGGGCAACGCAAGCTTTCTTT. This translates into CASSLALFGATQAFF. Based on the CDR3 plus reference TRBV5-1 and TRBJ1-1, the full variable domain is KAGVTQTPRYLIKTRGQQVTLSCSPISGHRSVSWYQQTPGQGLQFLFEYFSETQRNKGNFPGRFSGRQFSNSRSEMNVSTLELGDSALYLCASSLALFGATQAFFGQGTRLTVV.

The chain has TRBV2 and TRBJ2-1; 13 bases fit TRBD2. The CDR3 runs 14 residues. CDR1 and CDR2 (germline): SNHLY, FYNNEI. V shed 7 bases, J shed 7 bases, and the junction held 4 bases outside the gene matches. The CDR3 sequence is CASKGLAGTNEQFF. The CDR3 bases are TGTGCCAGCAAGGGACTAGCGGGAACGAATGAGCAGTTCTTC.

This clone was seen a handful of times. The rearrangement joins TRBV6-6 to TRBJ1-1, with D perhaps matching TRBD1 (5 bases). V dropped 6 bases and J dropped 0 bases, with 11 bases sitting between them. This CDR3 comprises 14 residues. Germline assignment: CDR1 MNHNY and CDR2 SVGAGI (reference sequence). The CDR3 region has the DNA TGTGCCAGCAGGCATAGACAGTTGAACACTGAAGCTTTCTTT. It translates to CASRHRQLNTEAFF.